The 20 T cell receptor beta chains presented below share a single source sample, sequenced in a study of cytomegalovirus exposure and HLA in healthy donors. The PCR made use of 60 Vbeta and 13 Jbeta primers. TCRdb's table, derived via immunoSEQ multiplex PCR, lists solely in-frame clones and lacks some. Of about 270,000 clones listed, 86% are singletons. The source material was PBMCs. These receptors all stem from a man between 35 and 55 years old in good health and CMV-seropositive.

The rearrangement links TRBV9 to TRBJ2-1; TRBD2 agrees at 8 bases. Trimming removed 1 base from V and 5 bases from J; junction bases left unmatched: 2. This CDR3 has 14 amino acids. Germline-derived CDR1 and CDR2 are SGDLS and YYNGEE. CDR3 DNA: TGTGCCAGCAGCGTACTAGCGGGCAACAATGAGCAGTTCTTC. Its protein is CASSVLAGNNEQFF. Combining the CDR3 with reference TRBV9 and TRBJ2-1 gives the whole variable domain DSGVTQTPKHLITATGQRVTLRCSPRSGDLSVYWYQQSLDQGLQFLIQYYNGEERAKGNILERFSAQQFPDLHSELNLSSLELGDSALYFCASSVLAGNNEQFFGPGTRLTVL.

The chain employs TRBV6-5 and TRBJ2-2, with a weak D call TRBD2 (6 bases). The ends were cut back, 7 bases at V and 4 bases at J, with 13 bases in the middle. In germline, CDR1 is MNHEY, CDR2 SVGAGI. The length of the CDR3 is 14 residues. The CDR3 region has the DNA TGTGCCAGCACCCCCACTAGCTCCACCGGGGAGCTGTTTTTT. This sequence encodes CASTPTSSTGELFF.

This clone showed up just a few times. An end of the junction differs from the germline gene, which may be a read error. The DNA of the CDR3 is TGTTCCAGCAGCTGGGAGCAGGCCGGCTACACCTTC. This translates into CSSSWEQAGYTF. V gene TRBV7-9 combines with J gene TRBJ1-2; D ambiguous. The CDR3 contains 12 residues. CDR1 is SEHNR, CDR2 FQNEAQ, per germline (reference sequence).

CDR3 DNA sequence: TGTGCCAGCAGTGAACGACCGGGGGGGACTGAAGCTTTCTTT. This gives the protein CASSERPGGTEAFF. The V gene is TRBV25-1, the J gene TRBJ1-1; perhaps TRBD1 as D (5 bases). Trimming cost V 2 bases and J 5 bases, with 12 bases left between them. This CDR3 region has 14 residues. Germline CDR1 is MGHDK and CDR2 is SYGVNS.

This rearrangement joins TRBV19 to TRBJ2-7; a possible D gene is TRBD1 (6 bases). Between the trimmed V and J ends, which lost 7 bases and 4 bases, there was a span of 17 bases. The CDR3 has 14 amino acids. The germline V gene has CDR1 LNHDA and CDR2 SQIVND (reference sequence). The CDR3 DNA sequence: TGTGCCAGTAAATGGGGACAAGGTGGTTACGAGCAGTACTTC. It translates to CASKWGQGGYEQYF.

This clone was observed a handful of times. V gene TRBV28 combines with J gene TRBJ2-1; TRBD1 might be the D (5 bases). Looked up from germline, CDR1 is MDHEN and CDR2 is SYDVKM. The CDR3 consists of 14 residues. V lost 6 bases, J lost 4 bases, and 13 bases lay in between. CDR3 nucleotide sequence: TGTGCCAGCAGCCTCCGGACAAAATACAATGAGCAGTTCTTC. Residues: CASSLRTKYNEQFF.

As to this clone: Other DNA variants within this sample encode the same CDR3. This rearrangement joins TRBV5-1 to TRBJ1-2, with unresolved D. This CDR3 has 14 residues. V lost 2 bases, J lost 4 bases, and 12 bases lay in between. Per germline, CDR1 SGHRS and CDR2 YFSETQ. The CDR3 DNA sequence: TGCGCCAGCAGCTTAGACGGTACGGGCTATGGCTACACCTTC. Protein: CASSLDGTGYGYTF.

This sequence joins TRBV10-2 and TRBJ2-7, with D tentatively TRBD1 (6 bases). Germline V gene data show CDR1 as WSHSY and CDR2 as SAAADI. This CDR3 has 14 amino acids. V was shortened by 8 bases and J by 2 bases, with 16 bases between the two germline ends. The CDR3: CASAFGTQTYEQYF. The CDR3 nucleotides read TGCGCCAGCGCGTTCGGGACACAAACCTACGAGCAGTACTTC.

This chain joins TRBV29-1 and TRBJ2-5, with unresolved D. This CDR3 is 11 amino acids long. Germline assignment: CDR1 SQVTM and CDR2 ANQGSEA. Trimming removed 2 bases from V and 4 bases from J, with 5 bases in between. The CDR3 loop is CSVESGETQYF. As DNA, the CDR3 is TGCAGCGTTGAATCCGGAGAGACCCAGTACTTC.

The count of this clone is one. The chain combines TRBV19 with TRBJ2-7, with D possibly TRBD1 on 6 matching bases. The CDR3 covers 16 residues. Germline V gives CDR1 LNHDA, CDR2 SQIVND (reference sequence). Trimming took off 1 base at V and 3 bases at J, with 16 bases between the two ends. The CDR3 protein is CASSIGGQRGFYEQYF. The CDR3 coding sequence is TGTGCCAGTAGTATAGGAGGACAGAGGGGGTTCTACGAGCAGTACTTC. Filled out from reference TRBV19 and TRBJ2-7, the complete variable domain reads DGGITQSPKYLFRKEGQNVTLSCEQNLNHDAMYWYRQDPGQGLRLIYYSQIVNDFQKGDIAEGYSVSREKKESFPLTVTSAQKNPTAFYLCASSIGGQRGFYEQYFGPGTRLTVT.

V and J are TRBV5-4 and TRBJ2-1; TRBD2 matches 7 bases. Germline CDR1 reads SGHNT; CDR2 reads YYREEE (reference sequence). J lost 6 bases, V lost 4 bases, and 4 bases had no gene match. The CDR3 covers 13 residues. CDR3 coding DNA: TGTGCCAGCAGCACGGGACTACCCAATGAGCAGTTCTTC. The encoded protein is CASSTGLPNEQFF.

The CDR3, as DNA: TGCGCCACCAAACAAGGGACAGGGAGTGTTAACACTGAAGCTTTCTTT. Translated: CATKQGTGSVNTEAFF. The chain uses TRBV5-1 and TRBJ1-1; TRBD1 matches at 9 bases. With V trimmed by 9 bases and J by 2 bases, 14 bases remained unmatched. Germline CDR1 reads SGHRS; CDR2 reads YFSETQ. This CDR3 is 16 amino acids long.

A single count supports this clone. The chain uses TRBV7-9 and TRBJ1-2; TRBD1 might be the D (5 bases). This CDR3 spans 14 amino acids. CDR1 SEHNR and CDR2 FQNEAQ come from the germline V gene (reference sequence). V was trimmed by 1 base and J by 3 bases, leaving 9 bases between them. CDR3 protein: CASSLETDYYGYTF. CDR3 nucleotides: TGTGCCAGCAGCTTAGAGACAGATTACTATGGCTACACCTTC.

The CDR3: CASSFEDRLDTGELFF. The CDR3, as DNA: TGTGCCAGCAGCTTTGAAGACAGGTTGGACACCGGGGAGCTGTTTTTT. The chain employs TRBV7-9 and TRBJ2-2; tentative D call: TRBD1 (6 bases). V lost 3 bases and J lost 3, with 14 bases in between. The CDR3 has 16 amino acids. The germline CDR1 and CDR2 sequences are SEHNR and FQNEAQ (reference sequence).

This chain joins TRBV4-2 and TRBJ2-7; 11 positions match TRBD2. The germline V gene encodes CDR1 LGHNA and CDR2 YNFKEQ. V shed 3 bases, J shed 3 bases, and the junction held 10 bases outside the gene matches. The CDR3 extends over 17 amino acids. CDR3 in DNA: TGTGCCAGCAGCCAGGAATTAGCGGGAGGGCCGGTCTACGAGCAGTACTTC. Translating gives CASSQELAGGPVYEQYF.

CDR3 residues: CASSYPGDNTEAFF. DNA for the CDR3: TGTGCCAGCAGTTACCCGGGGGACAACACTGAAGCTTTCTTT. The chain employs TRBV28 and TRBJ1-1; D may be TRBD1 (5 bases). The germline V and J ends were trimmed by 4 bases and 2 bases, with 11 bases remaining between them. The CDR3 has 14 residues. Germline V gives CDR1 MDHEN, CDR2 SYDVKM. Full variable domain (remainder filled in from reference TRBV28 and TRBJ1-1): DVKVTQSSRYLVKRTGEKVFLECVQDMDHENMFWYRQDPGLGLRLIYFSYDVKMKEKGDIPEGYSVSREKKERFSLILESASTNQTSMYLCASSYPGDNTEAFFGQGTRLTVV.

The rearrangement joins TRBV11-2 to TRBJ2-7; D is uncertain. The CDR3 has 13 residues. The germline V and J ends were trimmed by 2 bases and 2 bases, with 7 bases remaining between them. The germline V gene has CDR1 SGHAT and CDR2 FQNNGV. The CDR3 spells CASSLQPTYEQYF. The CDR3 nucleotides read TGTGCCAGCAGCTTACAACCTACCTACGAGCAGTACTTC. Drawing the rest from reference TRBV11-2 and TRBJ2-7, the complete variable domain is EAGVAQSPRYKIIEKRQSVAFWCNPISGHATLYWYQQILGQGPKLLIQFQNNGVVDDSQLPKDRFSAERLKGVDSTLKIQPAKLEDSAVYLCASSLQPTYEQYFGPGTRLTVT.

The chain joins TRBV2 to TRBJ2-2; no definite D call. The CDR3 is 16 residues long. Per the germline V gene, CDR1 is SNHLY and CDR2 is FYNNEI. V was trimmed by 4 bases and J by 0 bases, leaving 12 bases between them. The CDR3: CASSVIELSNTGELFF. CDR3 DNA: TGTGCCAGCAGTGTGATTGAGCTTTCGAACACCGGGGAGCTGTTTTTT.

The chain carries TRBV29-1 and TRBJ2-1; 8 bases are a match to TRBD2. Per germline, CDR1 SQVTM and CDR2 ANQGSEA. Germline trimming cut 0 bases from V and 6 bases from J; bases unmatched to any gene: 4. The length of the CDR3 is 14 residues. The CDR3: CSVEELAGRNEQFF. The CDR3 nucleotides are TGCAGCGTTGAAGAATTAGCGGGACGCAATGAGCAGTTCTTC.

The chain combines TRBV5-4 with TRBJ2-3; 8 bases are a match to TRBD2. This CDR3 region has 15 residues. The germline CDR1 and CDR2 sequences are SGHNT and YYREEE (reference sequence). V gave up 4 bases and J gave up 6 bases; unmatched junction bases: 10. This CDR3 reads CASSTRASGPDTQYF. CDR3 bases: TGTGCCAGCAGCACTCGGGCTAGCGGGCCGGATACGCAGTATTTT. Looking up the rest from reference TRBV5-4 and TRBJ2-3 gives the full variable domain: ETGVTQSPTHLIKTRGQQVTLRCSSQSGHNTVSWYQQALGQGPQFIFQYYREEENGRGNFPPRFSGLQFPNYSSELNVNALELDDSALYLCASSTRASGPDTQYFGPGTRLTVL.